The rows below give T cell receptor beta chains drawn from one sample of a study of blood T cell repertoires in COVID-19. Libraries were prepared by immunoSEQ multiplex PCR; TCRdb keeps only in-frame clonotypes and omits some of them. Of around 65,000 clones in the sample, 79% were seen once. Source material: peripheral blood. These receptors all come from a man in his sixties with acute or convalescent COVID-19. Each CDR3 is given with its conserved first and last residue. Part of the rows lack a size; the others show once, few, many or a class for expanded clones.

size: -; V: TRBV4-2; CDR3: CASSQLPRVNANNYGYTF
size: -; V: TRBV10-3; CDR3: CAIRDSSTEGSTF
size: -; V: TRBV6-5; CDR3: CASRTASGPYEQYF
size: -; V: TRBV6-5; CDR3: CASLKGHSNQPQHF
size: -; V: TRBV7-6; CDR3: CASSSPDSWSTEAFF
size: -; V: TRBV7-2; CDR3: CASRWGGPGTGELFF
size: many; V: TRBV5-5; CDR3: CASSLWGEGNQPQHF
size: -; V: TRBV27; CDR3: CASSLAGQAQNIQYF
size: -; V: TRBV5-8; CDR3: CASSLERQLRSDEQFF
size: few; V: TRBV10-1; CDR3: CASSESDYGYTF
size: few; V: TRBV5-6; CDR3: CASSSTGGDYGYTF
size: once; V: TRBV5-1; CDR3: CASSLDSKNTGELFF
size: -; V: TRBV18; CDR3: CASSPRDRESEQYF
size: -; V: TRBV27; CDR3: CASSFRQGAGQNTGELFF
size: -; V: TRBV27; CDR3: CASSPYWTGGRLNEQFF
size: -; V: TRBV7-8; CDR3: CASSPWQLPNTEAFF
size: once; V: TRBV3-1/TRBV3-2; CDR3: CASSKRGMGPHGYTF
size: once; V: TRBV18; CDR3: CASSPRQAPNSPLHF
size: -; V: TRBV30; CDR3: CAWSRGNQPQHF
size: -; V: TRBV2; CDR3: CASSEALQGTAFF
size: -; V: TRBV18; CDR3: CASSSTSGGADTQYF
size: -; V: TRBV4-3; CDR3: CASSHDLFSPQPQHF
size: once; V: TRBV24-1; CDR3: CATSDPRDSNTGELFF
size: -; V: TRBV7-9; CDR3: CASAAGGDTQYF
size: once; V: TRBV6-1; CDR3: CASSDAGRAGETQYF
size: -; V: TRBV5-1; CDR3: CASNTGGNYGYTF
size: -; V: TRBV2; CDR3: CASRLEGEGEQFF
size: -; V: TRBV15; CDR3: CATSRSGTSGQDNEQFF
size: -; V: TRBV18; CDR3: CASSPQGADQPQHF
size: once; V: TRBV5-1; CDR3: CASSPTGDSGNTIYF
size: -; V: TRBV9; CDR3: CASSVGLAISDTQYF
size: -; V: TRBV6-4; CDR3: CASSDGGTGYNEQFF
size: -; V: TRBV28; CDR3: CASSPGTATNTEAFF
size: few; V: TRBV6-5; CDR3: CASSRGQNYGYTF